This T cell receptor (beta chain) derives from a study of cytomegalovirus exposure and HLA in healthy donors (dated by TCRdb to the late 2010s). Broadly, across the study: According to an earlier analysis of several hundred of the donors, some 180 million T cells yielded roughly 110 million unique TCR beta sequences and approximately 300 Gb of sequence data. An early release covering roughly 580 HLA-typed donors comprised 250 to 350 gigabases of sequencing data and approximately 85 million unique TCR sequences. Of the 300 to 500 genotyped donors, 65% to 90% were placed in the genetic ancestry cluster associated with self-reported Caucasian donors. The study aimed to test whether cataloging public T cell receptors could reveal signatures of past pathogen exposure. Using immunosequencing, the study profiled T cell repertoires from approximately 700 subjects and related those repertoires to cytomegalovirus serostatus. Besides the first cohort of roughly 660 subjects, a separate validation cohort made up of over 100 different subjects was used. High-throughput TCR immunosequencing, statistical association of individual TCRs with disease status, and machine learning were combined to predict cytomegalovirus infection status. A later analysis re-examined previously published TCR beta repertoires from roughly 650 donors and added high-resolution HLA genotyping to investigate patterns of TCR occurrence. Rather than using new phenotypic data, the later analysis identified candidate immune exposures from TCR beta sequences and from how often those sequences occurred across donors. An earlier analysis of 587 of the donors used high-throughput TCR beta sequencing to judge whether each TCR beta V gene segment behaved as functional or pseudogenic. Alongside the repertoire data, information on donor age, sex, ethnicity and CMV serostatus was compiled. A later genetic analysis took genome-wide SNP genotypes for about three fifths of the 666 donors and used that subset as a discovery cohort. Every repertoire in the discovery cohort had been generated on one and the same sequencing platform. Both class I and class II loci were covered by HLA typing, at four-digit resolution. Typing coverage differed by locus: A, B, C, DRB1 and DQB1 were typed in about 629-630 donors, DQA1 in approximately 520, DPA1 in approximately 600, and DPB1 in 400 to 480. Because of strong linkage in the cohort, 5 or 6 DR-DQ haplotypes were treated as single units for association and clustering. Across 398 genotyped donors of the cohort, an average of about 240,000 unique TCR beta nucleotide sequences per donor were sequenced, and about a sixth of those sequences were non-productive. Results and caveats for the whole study, not just this receptor: A further reported finding was that TCR beta sequences accurately predicted the HLA-A and HLA-B alleles for most subjects in the first cohort. In a later analysis, several top co-occurrence clusters were reported to appear linked to parvovirus B19, influenza, CMV and Epstein-Barr virus. In a later analysis, 16,951 TCR beta sequences were associated with specific HLA alleles at a false discovery rate of 0.05. Cytomegalovirus status was reported to be diagnosed by the classifier with high specificity and sensitivity in both the original and validation cohorts. For the cohort, immune exposure information was limited to CMV serostatus. In a later analysis, HLA-associated TCR beta chains showed more clonal expansion and lower generation probabilities than non-associated chains that were equally common. Most CMV-associated TCR beta chains appeared to be HLA-restricted in a later analysis, and the HLA associations seemed to be driven largely by CMV exposure. In a later analysis, the rate of TCR association differed among HLA loci, with DRB1 alleles having the most associated TCRs and HLA-C alleles having the fewest. A later genetic analysis reported fewer N-insertions in productive TCRs among donors in an Asian-associated ancestry cluster than the approximately 700-donor mean. Because HLA typing was unavailable for some donors at each locus, only the typed subset was used in association tests. A later genetic analysis associated a missense DCLRE1C variant with V-gene and J-gene trimming of TCR beta chains, and an independent cohort replicated the association. Some IMGT-functional V segments, including TRBV6-2 and TRBV6-3, could not be distinguished by the 87-base-pair reads and were therefore excluded. Assigning TCR associations to individual alleles was difficult when HLA alleles, especially DR and DQ, strongly co-occurred. A few of the identified cytomegalovirus-associated TCR beta chains were confirmed in vitro to be specific for cytomegalovirus antigens. The presence/absence analyses assumed that sequencing depth was roughly uniform across donors, and that assumption may not be true. Because counts were too low, 15 to 20 rarely observed V segments, including chromosome 9 orphons, were excluded from the earlier analysis of some 590 of the donors. A group of highly shared sequence variants was considered likely to be a technical artifact of the sequencing pipeline. Across donors, most TCR sequences were observed very rarely, whereas some public TCRs were present in many individuals. Correlated functional status among segregating V segments might be attributable to linkage disequilibrium, but an unknown experimental factor could not be ruled out. A total of around 150 TCR beta chains were listed by the study as associated with cytomegalovirus. In this cohort, only TCR beta chains were sequenced, and detectable features were limited by the absence of alpha or paired-chain data. In an earlier analysis of 587 of the donors, most TCR beta V segments appeared in productive rearrangements about 87% or about 30% of the time, broadly matching IMGT annotations. It was suggested by the authors that the approach could potentially be generalized to other disease states and immunological phenotypes.

From the cysteine through the phenylalanine, the CDR3 covers 12 amino acids. Only the CDR3 region is kept as DNA, spanning 36 bases read in frame from base 1. CDR1 and CDR2 (SEHNR, FQNEAQ) derive from the germline V gene (reference sequence). Deletion took 5 bases off V and 5 bases off J, with a span of 9 bases between the germline ends. The cohort was made up of approximately 670 healthy bone marrow donors. Cohort members were all nominally healthy when sampled, although unrecorded immune exposures were likely present. The donor was CMV seronegative and was included in the group of a few hundred seronegative cohort members. A peripheral blood sample was provided by each donor, and peripheral blood mononuclear cells were used for TCR beta sequencing. Genomic DNA extraction from the blood cell samples was performed with the Qiagen DNeasy Blood Extraction Kit. Library method: the immunoSEQ multiplex PCR assay. For the multiplex PCR, a mixture combining 60 forward primers for TCR Vbeta segments and 13 reverse primers for TCR Jbeta segments was used. A multiplex PCR assay on genomic DNA amplified the CDR3 region of rearranged TCR beta genes. On the Illumina HiSeq System, the amplified TCR beta libraries were sequenced as 87-base-pair reads. As for the original processing: A later analysis counted 65 million to 90 million unique TCR beta chains across the 550 to 700 repertoires, and some 11 million of these chains were shared by at least two donors. Raw reads were error-corrected and collapsed into unique sequences with a nearest-neighbor algorithm that merged closely related sequences to remove PCR and sequencing errors. Alignment of CDR3 sequences to IMGT reference sequences was used to assign V, D and J gene segments. For a sequence to be retained, a match of at least six nucleotides to both a V gene segment and a J gene segment was required. A rearrangement was called productive if the CDR3 had no stop codons and remained in frame with V and J, and every other rearrangement was called non-productive. CDR3 was defined according to IMGT convention as the region running from the second conserved V-encoded cysteine to the conserved J-encoded phenylalanine. The earlier analysis of 550 to 650 of the donors excluded any sequence lacking an unambiguous match to a single V gene segment. In an earlier analysis of almost 600 of the donors, a V segment was called functional when productive rearrangements were above 56.7%, and segregating when the standard deviation between donors exceeded 5%. A statistical classification framework was developed to diagnose cytomegalovirus status using the catalog of TCR beta chain sequences. V and J gene assignment, in a later analysis, came from comparing TCR nucleotide sequences with IMGT/GENE-DB human TR gene sequences. Using the TCRdist pipeline, a later analysis assigned CDR3 sequences along with most-parsimonious VDJ recombination scenarios. In a later analysis, every TCR beta chain was defined by the combination of its CDR3 amino acid sequence and its V-gene family, and reads without a unique V-gene family were dropped. To address suspected cross-contamination and a sequencing artifact, a later analysis removed roughly 640 highly shared, low-generation-probability nucleotide sequences. For each public chain, a later analysis derived a clonal expansion index from normalized ranks of inferred template counts within each repertoire. In a later analysis, generation probabilities were computed using a VDJ recombination model fitted to out-of-frame rearrangements, and the results were checked against IGoR. A later analysis scored TCR-TCR, TCR-HLA and TCR-CMV co-occurrence with hypergeometric tests, applying a repertoire-size bias correction to TCR pairs. To estimate false discovery rates, a later analysis permuted the HLA or CMV assignments 20 times. In a later analysis, co-occurring TCRs were grouped using DBSCAN, and TCRdist sequence similarity was added for clustering within HLA-allele-positive subsets. Repertoires with fewer than 30,000 or more than 120,000 public chains were left out of co-occurrence clustering, as were about 5 repertoires with anomalous nucleotide sharing. TCRdb provides this immuneACCESS table in a form limited to in-frame rearrangements. Some clones are lacking; in checked studies, under half of them reflect an unresolved V gene, and why the rest are absent is not known. V, J and clone size reflect that table, while D and trimming were determined from the DNA. This sample lists some 120,000 clones; 60% to 85% were detected once. The ten largest clonotypes hold roughly 6.3% of the sample.

A note on this clone: This clone's antigen is unknown. The sample holds no much larger clone one base away, and base qualities are not on file.

The V and J segments used are TRBV7-9 and TRBJ1-2; confidence is insufficient to name the D gene. This clonotype was obtained from a woman aged 40 to 49 in good health and CMV-seronegative. What was sequenced was PBMCs. At the DNA level, the sequence is TGTGCCAGCAGCGGCGGGGTTTATGGCTACACCTTC. This yields the protein CASSGGVYGYTF.